This entry concerns a single TCR beta chain. With 2 bases removed from V and 3 bases from J, the gap between germline ends came to 10 bases. Germline V gene sequence: CDR1 MNHEY, CDR2 SMNVEV (reference sequence). CDR3 length equals 14 residues. This specimen comes from a study of blood T cells in healthy people across ages. With a J-beta primer mix and a sample-barcoded 5' primer, a second PCR ran about 6 to 11 cycles. Using its own MiXCR run on the 5' RACE reads, TCRdb lists one record per CDR3 protein. The sample consists of over 1.5 million distinct CDR3 sequences, around 48% of them appearing once.

Specimen: blood. The source is a woman between 40 and 50 years old in good health. V usage is TRBV27 and J usage is TRBJ1-2; D not resolved. As DNA, the CDR3 is TGTGCCAGCAGTTTAAGGCCAGTCGACTATGGCTACACCTTC. It translates to CASSLRPVDYGYTF.